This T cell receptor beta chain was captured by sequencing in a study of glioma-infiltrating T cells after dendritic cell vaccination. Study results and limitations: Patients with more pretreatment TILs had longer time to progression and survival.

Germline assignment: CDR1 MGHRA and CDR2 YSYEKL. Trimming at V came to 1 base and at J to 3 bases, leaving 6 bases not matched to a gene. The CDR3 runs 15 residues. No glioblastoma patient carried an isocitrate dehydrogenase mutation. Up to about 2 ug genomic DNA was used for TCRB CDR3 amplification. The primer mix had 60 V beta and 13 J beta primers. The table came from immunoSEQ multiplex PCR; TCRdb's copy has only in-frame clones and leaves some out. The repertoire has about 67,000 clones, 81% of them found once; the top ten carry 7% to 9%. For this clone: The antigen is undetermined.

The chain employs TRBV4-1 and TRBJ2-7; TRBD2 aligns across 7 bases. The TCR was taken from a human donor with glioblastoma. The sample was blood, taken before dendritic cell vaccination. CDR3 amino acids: CASSQVGREGYEQYF. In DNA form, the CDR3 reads TGCGCCAGCAGCCAAGTGGGTAGGGAGGGCTACGAGCAGTACTTC.